The rows below give T cell receptor beta chains drawn from one sample of a study of response to subunit inactivated influenza vaccine. TCRdb independently ran MiXCR on the RT-PCR reads; one entry per CDR3 protein. The sample lists about 570,000 distinct CDR3 sequences, roughly 10% occurring once. These same records also appear under a second study, on T cells expressing NK-cell markers.

Material: PBMCs from blood, obtained on the day of vaccination. The receptors were sampled from a middle-aged man who received an inactivated influenza vaccine. CDR3s include the opening cysteine and the closing phenylalanine or tryptophan. The D gene is left open where the match is weak. Size is stated for part of the rows, as once, few or many counts, or as a class when the clone is expanded.

clone_size	d_call	v_call	j_call	cdr3_nt	cdr3_aa
few	TRBD2	TRBV9	TRBJ2-2	TGTGCCAGCAGCGTAGGTTCCGGCGGGAGGAACACCGGGGAGCTGTTTTTT	CASSVGSGGRNTGELFF
few	TRBD2	TRBV6-5	TRBJ2-1	TGTGCCAGCAGTTACGCCCTGCTAGCGGGAGATGAGCAGTTCTTC	CASSYALLAGDEQFF
NA	NA	TRBV10-2	TRBJ2-5	TGCGCCAGCAGTGAGTCAACTGAGACCCAGTACTTC	CASSESTETQYF
NA	NA	TRBV5-1	TRBJ1-1	TGCGCCAGCAATCGGGCAGATAACACTGAAGCTTTCTTT	CASNRADNTEAFF
few	TRBD1	TRBV27	TRBJ1-4	TGTGCCAGCAGTTTCGGACAGGCTGAAAAACTGTTTTTT	CASSFGQAEKLFF
NA	NA	TRBV20-1	TRBJ2-3	TGCAGTGCTACTGGGGGGCCTGGCACAGATACGCAGTATTTT	CSATGGPGTDTQYF
few	TRBD2	TRBV20-1	TRBJ2-3	TGCAGTGCTGTTGGGACTAGGTCAGATACGCAGTATTTT	CSAVGTRSDTQYF
many	NA	TRBV28	TRBJ2-7	TGTGCCAGCAGTCAAAAGGGGTACGAGCAGTACTTC	CASSQKGYEQYF
NA	NA	TRBV15	TRBJ2-4	TGTGCCACCAGCAGGGAACAGCTAGCCAAAAACATTCAGTACTTC	CATSREQLAKNIQYF
few	TRBD1	TRBV6-2/TRBV6-3	TRBJ1-1	TGTGCCAGCAGACGACCGTCCGGGACAGGGGGAAACACTGAAGCTTTCTTT	CASRRPSGTGGNTEAFF
NA	NA	TRBV15	TRBJ2-3	TGTGCCACCAGCAGAGATCTGGGCTTCACAGATACGCAGTATTTT	CATSRDLGFTDTQYF
NA	TRBD1	TRBV20-1	TRBJ2-1	TGCAGTGCTCGCCAGGGGGCGAGAAATGAGCAGTTCTTC	CSARQGARNEQFF
NA	NA	TRBV25-1	TRBJ2-2	TGTGCCAGCAGTGGGGGCACCGGGGAGCTGTTTTTT	CASSGGTGELFF
many	NA	TRBV6-1	TRBJ2-3	TGTGCCAGCAGCTTGGGATTTGCCACAGATACGCAGTATTTT	CASSLGFATDTQYF
NA	TRBD1	TRBV12-3/TRBV12-4	TRBJ1-6	TGTGCCAGCAGTTTAGGTGGACAGGGGTTGAGTTCACCCCTCCACTTT	CASSLGGQGLSSPLHF
few	NA	TRBV12-3/TRBV12-4	TRBJ1-1	TGTGCCAGCAGCCCTGGCCAGGGCATTAAATCTTTCTTT	CASSPGQGIKSFF
NA	NA	TRBV19	TRBJ1-5	TGTGCCAGTAGACTAGATCCAGGACTCGGCAATCAGCCCCAGCATTTT	CASRLDPGLGNQPQHF
few	NA	TRBV6-2/TRBV6-3	TRBJ1-5	TGTGCCAGCAGGACCGGGAGAACTAGCAATCAGCCCCAGCATTTT	CASRTGRTSNQPQHF
NA	TRBD1	TRBV3-1	TRBJ2-3	TGTGCCAGCAGCCCGGGGACAGGGAGGAGGTCAACGGATACGCAGTATTTT	CASSPGTGRRSTDTQYF
many	TRBD1	TRBV19	TRBJ1-3	TGTGCCAGCACCACCCGGACAGGCTCTGGAAACACCATATATTTT	CASTTRTGSGNTIYF
many	TRBD2	TRBV20-1	TRBJ2-3	TGCAGTGCCCTACCCGGGACTAGCGTCACAGATACGCAGTATTTT	CSALPGTSVTDTQYF
NA	NA	TRBV7-8	TRBJ2-3	TGTGCCAGCAGCCCCCGATGGGATACGCAGTATTTT	CASSPRWDTQYF
many	NA	TRBV5-1	TRBJ1-5	TGCGCCAGCAGCTTGGCGGGACTCAATAGCAATCAGCCCCAGCATTTT	CASSLAGLNSNQPQHF
few	NA	TRBV11-1	TRBJ2-7	TGTGCCAGCAGCAAGAGACAGTCAGCCTACGAGCAGTACTTC	CASSKRQSAYEQYF
NA	TRBD2	TRBV7-6	TRBJ2-1	TGTGCCAGCAGCTTTGTCGGCGGGGGAAACAATGAGCAGTTCTTC	CASSFVGGGNNEQFF
NA	NA	TRBV30	TRBJ1-1	TGTGCCTGGTCGAGGGAGGTCACTGAAGCTTTCTTT	CAWSREVTEAFF
many	TRBD2	TRBV12-3/TRBV12-4	TRBJ2-1	TGTGCCAGCAGATGGACTAGCGGGGGAATTTCGCAGTTCTTC	CASRWTSGGISQFF
few	TRBD2	TRBV20-1	TRBJ2-1	TGCAGTGCTTCGACTAGCGGGAGGGCGCGGGAGCAGTTCTTC	CSASTSGRAREQFF
few	NA	TRBV3-1	TRBJ2-7	TGTGCCAGCAGCCAAGGGATCCGGACACAGACCTACGAGCAGTACTTC	CASSQGIRTQTYEQYF
few	TRBD2	TRBV28	TRBJ2-3	TGTGCCAGCAGTTTATTTCGCCTAGCGGGGGACACAGATACGCAGTATTTT	CASSLFRLAGDTDTQYF
NA	NA	TRBV28	TRBJ2-1	TGTGCCAGCAGTTCCATCGGACAGGGAGGGCACAATGAGCAGTTCTTC	CASSSIGQGGHNEQFF
many	TRBD1	TRBV5-8	TRBJ1-4	TGTGCCAGCAGCGGACACCGGGACAGAAATGAAAAACTGTTTTTT	CASSGHRDRNEKLFF
few	NA	TRBV20-1	TRBJ2-1	TGCAGTGCTAGAGATGGCAACCAAAATGAGCAGTTCTTC	CSARDGNQNEQFF
few	NA	TRBV12-3/TRBV12-4	TRBJ2-7	TGTGCCAGCAATGGGGTAGAGGACAGTCTTTACGAGCAGTACTTC	CASNGVEDSLYEQYF
few	TRBD1	TRBV20-1	TRBJ2-1	TGCAGTGCTCCAAACCGGGACAGGGGTCTCTCGAGGTACAATGAGCAGTTCTTC	CSAPNRDRGLSRYNEQFF
few	NA	TRBV3-1	TRBJ1-3	TGTGCCAGCAGCCACCGACAGAACTCTGGAAACACCATATATTTT	CASSHRQNSGNTIYF
NA	NA	TRBV5-3	TRBJ2-2	TGTGCCACGGGGACACTCGTACAGGGGAACACCGGGGAGCTGTTTTTT	CATGTLVQGNTGELFF
NA	TRBD2	TRBV24-1	TRBJ2-1	TGTGCCACCAGTGACCCCACCGGGACTAGCGGGATTGGTGAGCAGTTCTTC	CATSDPTGTSGIGEQFF
NA	TRBD2	TRBV29-1	TRBJ2-5	TGCAGCGTTGACGGTGTCTGGGAGGGTAAGAGAGATAGAGAGACCCAGTACTTC	CSVDGVWEGKRDRETQYF
NA	NA	TRBV3-1	TRBJ2-7	TGTGCCAGCAGCCAAGATGGGCCCCTTGGCGAGCAGTACTTC	CASSQDGPLGEQYF
many	NA	TRBV15	TRBJ2-1	TGTGCCACCAGCCCCGCGATGCAATCCTACAATGAGCAGTTCTTC	CATSPAMQSYNEQFF
NA	TRBD1	TRBV4-2	TRBJ2-1	TGTGCCAGCAGCCAAGGGTCAGGGGGCAATAATGAGCAGTTCTTC	CASSQGSGGNNEQFF
many	NA	TRBV4-2	TRBJ2-5	TGTGCCAGCAGCCAAGAAGGGGGGATGTACTTC	CASSQEGGMYF
few	NA	TRBV12-3/TRBV12-4	TRBJ2-1	TGTGCCAGCAGTTTCATCCCCAATGAGCAGTTCTTC	CASSFIPNEQFF
few	NA	TRBV12-3/TRBV12-4	TRBJ2-2	TGTGCCAGCAGTTTTGACCGGGCTGGCGGGGAGCTGTTTTTT	CASSFDRAGGELFF
few	NA	TRBV4-3	TRBJ2-6	TGCGCCAGCAGCCAAGAACCTTGGACGGTAATGGGGGCCAACGTCCTGACTTTC	CASSQEPWTVMGANVLTF
NA	NA	TRBV20-1	TRBJ2-5	TGCAGTGCTAGTGCAGCAGAGGGAGAGACCCAGTACTTC	CSASAAEGETQYF
NA	TRBD2	TRBV20-1	TRBJ2-1	TGCAGTGCTAGGTTAGCGGGAGTGAGGAATGAGCAGTTCTTC	CSARLAGVRNEQFF
NA	NA	TRBV28	TRBJ2-1	TGTGCCAGCAGTTTAAAAGTGGGTGAGCAGTTCTTC	CASSLKVGEQFF
NA	NA	TRBV7-2	TRBJ2-3	TGTGCCAGCAGCTTACTGGCTAGGCGGTATTTT	CASSLLARRYF
few	NA	TRBV14	TRBJ2-3	TGTGCCAGCAGCGACAGTGCGCACACAGATACGCAGTATTTT	CASSDSAHTDTQYF
few	TRBD1	TRBV5-1	TRBJ2-4	TGCGCCAGCAGCTTGGGACAGGGACCAAACATTCAGTACTTC	CASSLGQGPNIQYF
few	TRBD1	TRBV28	TRBJ2-5	TGTGCCAGCAGCTTAGCCACCGGGACAGCTAGACGTGGAGAGACCCAGTACTTC	CASSLATGTARRGETQYF
few	NA	TRBV11-2	TRBJ2-5	TGTGCCAGCAGCTTAGGTCTTCAACGGGGGGCCAATTGGTACCAAGAGACCCAGTACTTC	CASSLGLQRGANWYQETQYF
NA	NA	TRBV6-5	TRBJ2-1	TGTGCCAGCACTGGTAATGAGCAGTTCTTC	CASTGNEQFF
few	TRBD1	TRBV20-1	TRBJ1-4	TGCAGGGCCGGACAGGGACCTGAAAAACTGTTTTTT	CRAGQGPEKLFF
NA	TRBD2	TRBV20-1	TRBJ2-1	TGCAGTGGCCTCAGTCTAGCGGGAGGGCCGAGTGAGCAGTTCTTC	CSGLSLAGGPSEQFF